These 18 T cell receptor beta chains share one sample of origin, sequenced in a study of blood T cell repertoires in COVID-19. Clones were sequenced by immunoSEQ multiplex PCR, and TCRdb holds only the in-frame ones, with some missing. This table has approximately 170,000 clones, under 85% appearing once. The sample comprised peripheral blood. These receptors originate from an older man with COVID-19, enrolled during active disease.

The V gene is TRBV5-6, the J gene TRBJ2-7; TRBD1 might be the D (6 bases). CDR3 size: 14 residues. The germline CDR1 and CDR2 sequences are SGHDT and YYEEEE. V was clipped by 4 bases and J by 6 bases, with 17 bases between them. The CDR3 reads CASSRTRQDSEQYF. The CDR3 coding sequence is TGTGCCAGCAGCCGGACGAGACAGGACTCCGAGCAGTACTTC.

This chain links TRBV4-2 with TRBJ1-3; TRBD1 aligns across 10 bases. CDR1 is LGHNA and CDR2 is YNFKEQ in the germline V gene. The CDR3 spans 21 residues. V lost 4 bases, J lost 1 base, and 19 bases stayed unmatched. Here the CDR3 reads CASSRTPGTGDLLSSGNTIYF. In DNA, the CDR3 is TGTGCCAGCAGCCGAACGCCGGGGACAGGGGATCTCCTTTCGTCTGGAAACACCATATATTTT.

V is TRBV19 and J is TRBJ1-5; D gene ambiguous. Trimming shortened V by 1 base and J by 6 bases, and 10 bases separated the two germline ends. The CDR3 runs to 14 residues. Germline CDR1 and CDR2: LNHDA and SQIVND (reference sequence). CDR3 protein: CASSIAGRFQPQHF. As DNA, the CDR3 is TGTGCCAGTAGTATAGCAGGCAGGTTTCAGCCCCAGCATTTT.

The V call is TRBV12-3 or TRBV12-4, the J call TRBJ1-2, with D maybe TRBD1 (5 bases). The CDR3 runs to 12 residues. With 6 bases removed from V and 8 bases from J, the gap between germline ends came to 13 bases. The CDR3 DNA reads TGTGCCAGCAGCCTGGGGGGAACGGGCTACACCTTC. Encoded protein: CASSLGGTGYTF.

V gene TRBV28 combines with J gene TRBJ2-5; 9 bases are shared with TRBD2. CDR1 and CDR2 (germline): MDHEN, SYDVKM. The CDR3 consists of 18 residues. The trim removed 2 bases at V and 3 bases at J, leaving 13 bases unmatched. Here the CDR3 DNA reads TGTGCCAGCAGTTTACCCTACTCGGCTAGCGGGGTCGAAGAGACCCAGTACTTC. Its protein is CASSLPYSASGVEETQYF. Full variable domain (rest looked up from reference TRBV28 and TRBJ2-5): DVKVTQSSRYLVKRTGEKVFLECVQDMDHENMFWYRQDPGLGLRLIYFSYDVKMKEKGDIPEGYSVSREKKERFSLILESASTNQTSMYLCASSLPYSASGVEETQYFGPGTRLLVL.

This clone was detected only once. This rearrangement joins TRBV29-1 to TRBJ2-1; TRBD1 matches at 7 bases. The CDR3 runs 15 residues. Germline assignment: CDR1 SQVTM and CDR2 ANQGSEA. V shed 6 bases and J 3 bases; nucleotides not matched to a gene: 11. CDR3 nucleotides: TGCAGCGTCCCTACAGGGGCAGGGGACTACAATGAGCAGTTCTTC. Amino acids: CSVPTGAGDYNEQFF.

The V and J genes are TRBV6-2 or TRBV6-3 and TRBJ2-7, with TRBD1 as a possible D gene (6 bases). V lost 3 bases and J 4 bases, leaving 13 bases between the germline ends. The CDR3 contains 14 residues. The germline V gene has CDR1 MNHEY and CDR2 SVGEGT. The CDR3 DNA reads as TGTGCCAGCAGTTATGAGAGGGGGACGTACGAGCAGTACTTC. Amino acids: CASSYERGTYEQYF.

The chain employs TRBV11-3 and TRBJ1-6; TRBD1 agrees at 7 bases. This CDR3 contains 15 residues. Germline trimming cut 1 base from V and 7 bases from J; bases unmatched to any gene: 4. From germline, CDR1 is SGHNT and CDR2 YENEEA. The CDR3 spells CASSLGQGVNSPLHF. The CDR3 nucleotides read TGTGCCAGCAGCTTAGGGCAGGGGGTCAATTCACCCCTCCACTTT.

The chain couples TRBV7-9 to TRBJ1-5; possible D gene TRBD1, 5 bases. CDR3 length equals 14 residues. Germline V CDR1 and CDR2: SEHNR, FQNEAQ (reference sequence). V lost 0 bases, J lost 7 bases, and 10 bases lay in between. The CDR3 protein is CASSLAGGGQPQHF. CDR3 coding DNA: TGTGCCAGCAGCTTAGCGGGGGGGGGACAGCCCCAGCATTTT.

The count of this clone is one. The CDR3 DNA reads TGTGCCAGCTCGGGAGCGTCGGCGGGGGAGCTGTTTTTT. Amino acids: CASSGASAGELFF. The chain recombines TRBV18 with TRBJ2-2; a weak D match, TRBD2 (5 bases). In germline, CDR1 is KGHSH, CDR2 LQKENI. This CDR3 has 13 residues. V was clipped by 6 bases and J by 8 bases, with 13 bases between them.

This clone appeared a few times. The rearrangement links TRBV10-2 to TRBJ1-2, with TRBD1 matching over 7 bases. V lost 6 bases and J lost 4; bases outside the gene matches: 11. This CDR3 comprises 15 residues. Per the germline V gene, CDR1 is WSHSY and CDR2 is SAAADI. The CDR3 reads CASSLNRGNTYGYTF. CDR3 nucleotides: TGCGCCAGCAGCCTAAACAGGGGCAACACCTATGGCTACACCTTC.

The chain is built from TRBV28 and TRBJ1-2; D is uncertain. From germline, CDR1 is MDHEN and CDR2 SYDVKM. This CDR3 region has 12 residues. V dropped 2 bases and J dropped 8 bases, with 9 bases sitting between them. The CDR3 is CASSLEIPGYTF. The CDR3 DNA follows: TGTGCCAGCAGTTTAGAGATTCCGGGCTACACCTTC.

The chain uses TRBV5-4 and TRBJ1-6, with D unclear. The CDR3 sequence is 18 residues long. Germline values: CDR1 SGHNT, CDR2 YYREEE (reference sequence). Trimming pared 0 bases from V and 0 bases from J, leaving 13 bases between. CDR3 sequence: CASSLVEGAGSYNSPLHF. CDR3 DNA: TGTGCCAGCAGCTTGGTGGAGGGAGCAGGCTCCTATAATTCACCCCTCCACTTT. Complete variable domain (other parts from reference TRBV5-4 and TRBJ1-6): ETGVTQSPTHLIKTRGQQVTLRCSSQSGHNTVSWYQQALGQGPQFIFQYYREEENGRGNFPPRFSGLQFPNYSSELNVNALELDDSALYLCASSLVEGAGSYNSPLHFGNGTRLTVT.

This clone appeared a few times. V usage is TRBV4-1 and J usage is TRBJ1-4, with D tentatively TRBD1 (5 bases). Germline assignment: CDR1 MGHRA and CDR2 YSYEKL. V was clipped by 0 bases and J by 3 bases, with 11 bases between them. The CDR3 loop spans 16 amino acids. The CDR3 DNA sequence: TGCGCCAGCAGCCAAGATGGAAGGGGCCCTAATGAAAAACTGTTTTTT. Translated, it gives CASSQDGRGPNEKLFF.

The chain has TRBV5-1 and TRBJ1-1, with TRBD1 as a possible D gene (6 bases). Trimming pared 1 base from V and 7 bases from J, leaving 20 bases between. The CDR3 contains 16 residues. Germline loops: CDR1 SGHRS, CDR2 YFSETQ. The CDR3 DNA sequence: TGCGCCAGCAGCTTGAATGCCTTAATGGGGGCTGGTGAAGCTTTCTTT. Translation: CASSLNALMGAGEAFF.

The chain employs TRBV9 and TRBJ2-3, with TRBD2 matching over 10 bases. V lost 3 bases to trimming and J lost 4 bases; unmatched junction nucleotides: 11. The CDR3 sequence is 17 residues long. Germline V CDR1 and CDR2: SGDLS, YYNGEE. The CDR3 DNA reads TGTGCCAGCAGCGCGGTACCGGGACTAGCGAGCCCAGATACGCAGTATTTT. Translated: CASSAVPGLASPDTQYF. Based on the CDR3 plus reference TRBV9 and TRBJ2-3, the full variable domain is DSGVTQTPKHLITATGQRVTLRCSPRSGDLSVYWYQQSLDQGLQFLIQYYNGEERAKGNILERFSAQQFPDLHSELNLSSLELGDSALYFCASSAVPGLASPDTQYFGPGTRLTVL.

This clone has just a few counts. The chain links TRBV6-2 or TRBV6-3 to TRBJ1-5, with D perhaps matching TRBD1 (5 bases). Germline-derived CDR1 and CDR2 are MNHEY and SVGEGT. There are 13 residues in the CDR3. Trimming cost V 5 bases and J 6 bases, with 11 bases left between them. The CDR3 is CASSHRYGQPQHF. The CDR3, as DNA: TGTGCCAGCAGTCACAGGTACGGTCAGCCCCAGCATTTT.

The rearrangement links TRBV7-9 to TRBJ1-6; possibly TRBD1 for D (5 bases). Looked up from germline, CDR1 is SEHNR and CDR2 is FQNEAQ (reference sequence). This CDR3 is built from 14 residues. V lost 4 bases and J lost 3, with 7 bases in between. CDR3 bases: TGTGCCAGCAGCTCGACAGACTATAATTCACCCCTCCACTTT. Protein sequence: CASSSTDYNSPLHF.